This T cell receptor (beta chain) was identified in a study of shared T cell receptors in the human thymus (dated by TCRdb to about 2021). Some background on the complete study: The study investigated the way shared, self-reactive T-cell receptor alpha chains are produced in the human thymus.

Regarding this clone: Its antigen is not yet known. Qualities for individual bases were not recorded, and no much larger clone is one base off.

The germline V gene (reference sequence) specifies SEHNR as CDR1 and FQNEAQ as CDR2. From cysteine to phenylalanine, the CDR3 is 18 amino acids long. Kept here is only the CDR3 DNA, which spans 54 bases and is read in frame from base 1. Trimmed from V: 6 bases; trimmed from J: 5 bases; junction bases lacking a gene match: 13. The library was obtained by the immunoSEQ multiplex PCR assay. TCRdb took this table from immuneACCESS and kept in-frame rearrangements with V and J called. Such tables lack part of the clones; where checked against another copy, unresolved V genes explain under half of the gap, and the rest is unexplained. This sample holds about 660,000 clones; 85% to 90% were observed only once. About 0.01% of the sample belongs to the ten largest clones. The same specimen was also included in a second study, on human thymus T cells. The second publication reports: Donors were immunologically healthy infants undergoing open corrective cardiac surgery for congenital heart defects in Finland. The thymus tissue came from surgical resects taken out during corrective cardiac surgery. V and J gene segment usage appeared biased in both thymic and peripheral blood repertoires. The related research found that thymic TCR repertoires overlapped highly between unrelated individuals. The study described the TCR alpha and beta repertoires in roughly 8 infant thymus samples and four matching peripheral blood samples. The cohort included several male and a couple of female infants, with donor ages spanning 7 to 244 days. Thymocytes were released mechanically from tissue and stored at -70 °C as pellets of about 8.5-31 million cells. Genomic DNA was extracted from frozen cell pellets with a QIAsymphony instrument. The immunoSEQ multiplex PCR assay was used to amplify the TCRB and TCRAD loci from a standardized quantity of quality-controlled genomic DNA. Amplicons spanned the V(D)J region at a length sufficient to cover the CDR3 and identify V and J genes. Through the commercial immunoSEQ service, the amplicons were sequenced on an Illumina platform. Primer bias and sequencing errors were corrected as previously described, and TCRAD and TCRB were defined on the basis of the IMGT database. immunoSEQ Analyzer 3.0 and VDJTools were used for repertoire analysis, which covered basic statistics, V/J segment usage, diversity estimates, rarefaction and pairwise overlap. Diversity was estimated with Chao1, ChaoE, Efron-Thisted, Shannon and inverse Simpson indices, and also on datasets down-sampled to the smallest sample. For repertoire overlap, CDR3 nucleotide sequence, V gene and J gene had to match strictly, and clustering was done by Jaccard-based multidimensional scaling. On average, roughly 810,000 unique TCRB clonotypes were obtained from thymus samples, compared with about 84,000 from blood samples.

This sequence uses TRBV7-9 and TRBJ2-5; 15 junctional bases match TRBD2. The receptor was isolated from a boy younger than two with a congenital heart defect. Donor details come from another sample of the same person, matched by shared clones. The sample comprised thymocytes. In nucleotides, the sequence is TGTGCCAGCAGAGGGACTAGCGGGAGGAGCCCGACCGGGGAGACCCAGTACTTC. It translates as CASRGTSGRSPTGETQYF.